These 10 T cell receptor beta chains came from one sample sequenced in a study of cytomegalovirus exposure and HLA in healthy donors (dated by TCRdb to 2015 to 2018). Receptor amplification or capture employed the immunoSEQ multiplex PCR assay. The multiplex PCR relied on a mix of 60 forward primers for TCR Vbeta segments and 13 reverse primers for TCR Jbeta segments. TCRdb's version of the immuneACCESS table is confined to in-frame rearrangements and falls short of the full clone set. An unresolved V gene accounts for under half of the shortfall where checked; the remainder is of unknown origin. The sample records roughly 150,000 clones, about 84% of which are singletons. The ten largest clones represent approximately 3.6% of the sample. The sample was PBMCs. The receptors come from a male donor in good health and CMV-seronegative.

The rearrangement links TRBV6-5 to TRBJ2-2; 11 bases fit TRBD1. CDR1 is MNHEY and CDR2 is SVGAGI in the germline V gene. The CDR3 runs 14 residues. V shed 9 bases, J shed 6 bases, and the junction held 6 bases outside the gene matches. The CDR3 is CASTGTGGAGELFF. The CDR3 coding sequence is TGTGCCAGTACCGGGACAGGGGGGGCCGGGGAGCTGTTTTTT.

This sequence joins TRBV10-2 and TRBJ1-6; D ambiguous. With 0 bases removed from V and 8 bases from J, the gap between germline ends came to 11 bases. This CDR3 contains 15 residues. Germline CDR1 WSHSY, CDR2 SAAADI. The CDR3 spells CASSESFGGYSPLHF. The CDR3 coding sequence is TGCGCCAGCAGTGAGTCGTTTGGCGGATATTCACCCCTCCACTTT.

The rearrangement joins TRBV5-4 to TRBJ2-1, with 10 bases matching TRBD2. CDR3 size: 16 residues. The J segment lost 7 bases and the V segment lost 4 bases, leaving 11 bases of the junction unmatched. Germline CDR1 reads SGHNT; CDR2 reads YYREEE (reference sequence). CDR3 sequence reads: CASSHILAGVFNEQFF. DNA for the CDR3: TGTGCCAGCAGCCATATCCTAGCGGGGGTGTTTAATGAGCAGTTCTTC.

This clone was picked up a small number of times. V gene TRBV28 combines with J gene TRBJ1-5; no clear D. V lost 4 bases, J lost 1 base, and 17 bases lay in between. The CDR3 is made up of 17 amino acids. Germline CDR1 is MDHEN and CDR2 is SYDVKM. The CDR3 bases are TGTGCCAGCAGTTCTGGGCTTCTCGGTATGAGCAATCAGCCCCAGCATTTT. Translation: CASSSGLLGMSNQPQHF.

As to this clone: A junction boundary mismatches the germline segment, possibly from a read error. V gene TRBV7-9 combines with J gene TRBJ1-6, with 12 bases lining up with TRBD1. Looked up from germline, CDR1 is SEHNR and CDR2 is FQNEAQ (reference sequence). The CDR3 runs 16 residues. The CDR3 sequence is CSSSPWDRGLRSPLHF. In DNA form, the CDR3 reads TGTTCCAGCAGCCCGTGGGACAGGGGGCTGCGTTCACCCCTCCACTTT. The full variable domain, its missing parts supplied by reference TRBV7-9 and TRBJ1-6, is DTGVSQNPRHKITKRGQNVTFRCDPISEHNRLYWYRQTLGQGPEFLTYFQNEAQLEKSRLLSDRFSAERPKGSFSTLEIQRTEQGDSAMYLCSSSPWDRGLRSPLHFGNGTRLTVT.

V gene TRBV6-5 combines with J gene TRBJ2-7; maybe TRBD1 (5 bases). The CDR3 is made up of 14 amino acids. Germline lookup yields CDR1 MNHEY and CDR2 SVGAGI. Trimming took off 4 bases at V and 2 bases at J, with 12 bases between the two ends. The CDR3 bases are TGTGCCAGCAGTTTGTCTGGACAAGCCTACGAGCAGTACTTC. Translation: CASSLSGQAYEQYF.

J is TRBJ2-7 and V is TRBV9, with 7 nucleotides matching TRBD1. The CDR3 runs to 15 residues. With 3 bases clipped from V and 2 bases from J, the junction kept 8 bases outside the gene matches. Germline V gene sequence: CDR1 SGDLS, CDR2 YYNGEE. DNA of the CDR3: TGTGCCAGCAGCGGGGAGAGGGGGCAACCCTACGAGCAGTACTTC. Translated, it gives CASSGERGQPYEQYF.

V usage is TRBV27 and J usage is TRBJ2-7; 11 nucleotides align to TRBD2. Germline V CDR1 and CDR2: MNHEY, SMNVEV (reference sequence). V dropped 6 bases and J dropped 1; count of bases not matched to a gene: 8. CDR3 size: 16 residues. This CDR3 is CASSPSSGRPSYEQYF. For the CDR3, the DNA is TGTGCCAGCAGCCCCTCTAGCGGGAGGCCGTCCTACGAGCAGTACTTC.

This clone has only one observation. This chain uses TRBV19 with TRBJ2-5; the match to TRBD1 covers 7 bases. Germline assignment: CDR1 LNHDA and CDR2 SQIVND (reference sequence). This CDR3 has 17 amino acids. Unmatched junction bases numbered 15, after V lost 6 bases and J lost 2 bases. CDR3 DNA sequence: TGTGCCAGTAGCCCATCGGCTTCAGGGACAGAGCAAGAGACCCAGTACTTC. Its translation is CASSPSASGTEQETQYF.

This clone showed up just a few times. One end of the junction varies from germline; a read error may be responsible. Other DNA variants within this sample encode the same CDR3. This chain joins TRBV4-1 and TRBJ2-3, with a possible D match to TRBD1 (7 bases). The CDR3 is 15 residues long. Germline V gene lookup returns CDR1 MGHRA and CDR2 YSYEKL. This chain's CDR3 is CASSQAGGPTDTQYF. The CDR3 nucleotides are TGTGCCAGCAGCCAAGCAGGGGGGCCCACAGATACGCAGTATTTT.